One and the same sample provided the 15 T cell receptor beta chains below, sequenced in a study of T-cell memory formation after mild COVID-19. Using its own MiXCR run on the 5' RACE reads, TCRdb lists one record per CDR3 protein. The table records around 320,000 distinct CDR3 sequences, 28% of them present only once. Sequences were obtained from PBMCs or a T cell subset sorted from them (not recorded which). Receptors originate from an adult woman who had mild COVID-19 (a few samples of this study predate the infection). Cell type and time point are not known.

A few counts support this clonotype. The chain is built from TRBV7-9 and TRBJ2-2; perhaps TRBD1 as D (5 bases). The V gene lost 2 bases and the J gene lost 0 bases, with 7 bases spanning the gap. The germline gives CDR1 SEHNR, CDR2 FQNEAQ (reference sequence). The CDR3 is 15 residues long. DNA for the CDR3: TGTGCCAGCAGCTTACCACAGGCGAACACCGGGGAGCTGTTTTTT. It translates to CASSLPQANTGELFF.

The V call is TRBV18, the J call TRBJ1-4, with 8 bases aligning to TRBD1. Germline-derived CDR1 and CDR2 are KGHSH and LQKENI. V lost 4 bases to trimming and J lost 5 bases; unmatched junction nucleotides: 6. The CDR3 runs to 15 residues. The CDR3 DNA reads TGTGCCAGCTCACAAGACGGGACAGGAAATGAAAAACTGTTTTTT. Its protein product is CASSQDGTGNEKLFF.

V gene TRBV19 combines with J gene TRBJ2-6, with D uncertain. The ends were cut back, 5 bases at V and 3 bases at J, with 11 bases in the middle. Germline V gene sequence: CDR1 LNHDA, CDR2 SQIVND (reference sequence). The CDR3 covers 15 residues. The CDR3 DNA is TGTGCCAGTAGTCGGACCAGAGGTGGGGCCAACGTCCTGACTTTC. Residues: CASSRTRGGANVLTF.

The V call is TRBV2, the J call TRBJ1-5, with TRBD1 matching over 7 bases. The V segment lost 7 bases and the J segment 2 bases; nucleotides outside the gene matches: 5. The germline V gene has CDR1 SNHLY and CDR2 FYNNEI. The CDR3 is made up of 14 amino acids. The CDR3 is CASKGTVGNQPQHF. As DNA, the CDR3 is TGTGCCAGCAAAGGGACAGTGGGCAATCAGCCCCAGCATTTT.

At least ten counts were recorded for this clonotype. The gene calls are TRBV5-1 and TRBJ2-7; 9 bases are a match to TRBD1. Per germline, CDR1 SGHRS and CDR2 YFSETQ. V dropped 4 bases and J dropped 3; count of bases not matched to a gene: 8. The length of the CDR3 is 15 residues. CDR3 nucleotide sequence: TGCGCCAGCAGCCCTGGACAGGGGCTGTACTACGAGCAGTACTTC. Translated: CASSPGQGLYYEQYF.

This clonotype was seen more than once but under ten times. CDR3 sequence reads: CASTPWWAGDNEQFF. DNA for the CDR3: TGTGCCAGCACCCCGTGGTGGGCGGGAGACAATGAGCAGTTCTTC. This chain uses TRBV11-2 with TRBJ2-1, with 7 bases lining up with TRBD2. V shed 7 bases, J shed 5 bases, and the junction held 11 bases outside the gene matches. The germline V gene has CDR1 SGHAT and CDR2 FQNNGV. This CDR3 is built from 15 residues.

V is TRBV9 and J is TRBJ1-2; D is ambiguous. Between the trimmed V and J ends, which lost 5 bases and 4 bases, there was a span of 15 bases. This CDR3 contains 14 residues. Per the germline V gene, CDR1 is SGDLS and CDR2 is YYNGEE. DNA of the CDR3: TGTGCCAGCAGTGCTTTTAGTGGGTCCTATGGCTACACCTTC. This codes for CASSAFSGSYGYTF.

The table lists this clonotype with a few counts. This chain joins TRBV12-3 or TRBV12-4 and TRBJ2-5, with D possibly TRBD1 on 6 matching bases. This CDR3 spans 14 amino acids. The ends were cut back, 5 bases at V and 2 bases at J, with 12 bases in the middle. CDR3 amino acids: CASSRRQAQETQYF. For the CDR3, the DNA is TGTGCCAGCAGTCGCCGACAGGCACAAGAGACCCAGTACTTC.

This sequence joins TRBV7-6 and TRBJ2-7; 8 bases match TRBD1. The germline V gene encodes CDR1 SGHVS and CDR2 FNYEAQ. The CDR3 length is 14 residues. The V gene end was trimmed by 4 bases and the J gene end by 3 bases; junction bases not matched to a gene: 5. The CDR3 region is CASSSPGQDYEQYF. CDR3 nucleotide sequence: TGTGCCAGCAGCTCGCCGGGACAGGACTACGAGCAGTACTTC.

This clonotype was seen repeatedly, ten times or more. The gene calls are TRBV5-1 and TRBJ2-3, with D possibly TRBD1 on 7 matching bases. Trimming shortened V by 4 bases and J by 8 bases, and 20 bases separated the two germline ends. Germline-derived CDR1 and CDR2 are SGHRS and YFSETQ. The CDR3 is 15 residues long. The CDR3 protein is CASSESLSGGSTQYF. In nucleotides, the CDR3 is TGCGCCAGCAGCGAATCCCTCTCAGGGGGGTCTACGCAGTATTTT.

This clonotype has only a few counts. V gene TRBV6-5 combines with J gene TRBJ1-2; no reliable D call. The V end was cut by 5 bases, the J end by 4 bases, with 23 bases between. This CDR3 spans 17 amino acids. Germline-derived CDR1 and CDR2 are MNHEY and SVGAGI. The CDR3 is CASSPYILTGSAYGYTF. CDR3 DNA: TGTGCCAGCAGTCCCTACATTCTGACGGGCTCGGCCTATGGCTACACCTTC.

This clonotype was seen a handful of times. J is TRBJ1-6 and V is TRBV5-1; D not certain. The CDR3 consists of 13 residues. The V gene's germline CDR1 is SGHRS and CDR2 YFSETQ. V was shortened by 4 bases and J by 10 bases, with 12 bases between the two germline ends. The DNA of the CDR3 is TGCGCCAGCAGCGAAGGTGTGAGGTCACCCCTCCACTTT. This codes for CASSEGVRSPLHF.

Regarding this clonotype: A read error is likely, as this CDR3 ends without the conserved phenylalanine or tryptophan. The rearrangement uses TRBV3-1 and TRBJ2-1; 7 nucleotides line up with TRBD2. This CDR3 is 15 amino acids long. Germline V gene lookup returns CDR1 LGHDT and CDR2 YNNKEL (reference sequence). Trimming took 4 bases from V and 12 from J; bases not matched to a gene: 15. CDR3 residues: CASSLGISGGVPQFL. The CDR3 bases are TGTGCCAGCAGCCTTGGAATTTCGGGGGGAGTCCCGCAGTTCTTA.

CDR3 sequence (DNA): TGTGCCAGCAGCCGCTACAATCCCGGGACAGGGGGTGCCTTGAACTCCTACAATGAGCAGTTCTTC. Amino acid sequence: CASSRYNPGTGGALNSYNEQFF. This chain links TRBV11-2 with TRBJ2-1, with 11 nucleotides matching TRBD1. Germline CDR1 SGHAT, CDR2 FQNNGV. The CDR3 extends over 22 amino acids. V lost 5 bases and J lost 0; bases outside the gene matches: 21.

This clonotype was seen more than once but under ten times. For the CDR3, the DNA is TGTGCCAGCAGCTCCCGGACAGGCATCGGCGCAGATACGCAGTATTTT. The encoded protein is CASSSRTGIGADTQYF. The chain has TRBV7-9 and TRBJ2-3; 7 bases map to TRBD1. The CDR3 totals 16 residues. J lost 4 bases, V lost 4 bases, and 11 bases had no gene match. The germline CDR1 and CDR2 sequences are SEHNR and FQNEAQ (reference sequence).